A single sample gave rise to the 10 T cell receptor beta chains below, sequenced in a study of blood T cell repertoires in COVID-19. The table came from immunoSEQ multiplex PCR; TCRdb's copy has only in-frame clones and leaves some out. This table has about 500,000 clones, 85% to 90% appearing once. The source material was peripheral blood. These receptors were taken from a man younger than 35 with COVID-19, enrolled during active disease.

The chain carries TRBV10-3 and TRBJ1-4; no clear D. This CDR3 region has 13 residues. The V and J ends lost 0 bases and 8 bases respectively, with 7 bases between them. Germline values: CDR1 ENHRY, CDR2 SYGVKD. DNA for the CDR3: TGTGCCATCAGTGAGTCGCAGAAAGAAAAACTGTTTTTT. This sequence encodes CAISESQKEKLFF.

V and J are TRBV18 and TRBJ1-3; tentatively, D is TRBD1 (6 bases). The CDR3 contains 16 residues. V was trimmed by 0 bases and J by 2 bases, leaving 11 bases between them. From germline, CDR1 is KGHSH and CDR2 LQKENI. The CDR3 is CASSPPRGLTGNTIYF. The CDR3 DNA reads as TGTGCCAGCTCACCACCGAGGGGGTTAACTGGAAACACCATATATTTT.

This chain links TRBV5-1 with TRBJ2-1, with 10 positions matching TRBD2. J was trimmed by 8 bases and V by 4 bases; bases with no gene match: 15. CDR1 and CDR2 from the germline V gene are SGHRS and YFSETQ. The CDR3 runs 17 residues. The CDR3 region is CASSLFSQREGPDEQFF. CDR3 DNA: TGCGCCAGCAGCCTGTTTTCTCAGCGGGAGGGCCCCGATGAGCAGTTCTTC. Based on the CDR3 plus reference TRBV5-1 and TRBJ2-1, the full variable domain is KAGVTQTPRYLIKTRGQQVTLSCSPISGHRSVSWYQQTPGQGLQFLFEYFSETQRNKGNFPGRFSGRQFSNSRSEMNVSTLELGDSALYLCASSLFSQREGPDEQFFGPGTRLTVL.

J is TRBJ1-1 and V is TRBV7-3; D is ambiguous. Germline CDR1 reads SGHTA; CDR2 reads FQGTGA. Trimming cost V 0 bases and J 11 bases, with 13 bases left between them. CDR3 size: 13 residues. CDR3 nucleotide sequence: TGTGCCAGCAGCTTAACGCCTCCGAGGGAGGCTTTCTTT. It codes for CASSLTPPREAFF.

This chain connects TRBV27 to TRBJ1-2; 7 nucleotides match TRBD1. Trimming at V came to 3 bases and at J to 4 bases, leaving 5 bases not matched to a gene. The CDR3 extends over 14 amino acids. The germline V gene has CDR1 MNHEY and CDR2 SMNVEV (reference sequence). The CDR3 region is CASSFRTGPYGYTF. The CDR3 DNA follows: TGTGCCAGCAGTTTCCGGACAGGCCCCTATGGCTACACCTTC.

The V call is TRBV18, the J call TRBJ2-5; TRBD1 matches at 9 bases. The CDR3 is 14 residues long. From germline, CDR1 is KGHSH and CDR2 LQKENI. Trimming removed 3 bases from V and 2 bases from J; junction bases left unmatched: 1. The CDR3 loop is CASSPDRGQETQYF. CDR3 DNA sequence: TGTGCCAGCTCACCGGACAGGGGACAAGAGACCCAGTACTTC.

In this sample, this clone turned up once. Here the CDR3 DNA reads TGTGCCAGCAGCCAGAGGGACACCGATAATTCACCCCTCCACTTT. It yields the protein CASSQRDTDNSPLHF. This rearrangement joins TRBV7-6 to TRBJ1-6, with D possibly matching TRBD1 (6 bases). Between the trimmed V and J ends, which lost 5 bases and 5 bases, there was a span of 13 bases. Germline-derived CDR1 and CDR2 are SGHVS and FNYEAQ. CDR3 size: 15 residues.

V gene TRBV6-5 combines with J gene TRBJ1-3, with a tentative D call TRBD1 (5 bases). Trimming removed 4 bases from V and 2 bases from J, with 9 bases in between. CDR3 length: 14 residues. Germline CDR1 is MNHEY and CDR2 is SVGAGI. In DNA, the CDR3 is TGTGCCAGCAGTTCAGCAGGGACTGGAAACACCATATATTTT. Amino acids: CASSSAGTGNTIYF.

This clone was recorded a few times. CDR3 region: CASSLSQGFNTEAFF. The CDR3 nucleotides are TGTGCCAGCAGTTTATCTCAGGGTTTCAACACTGAAGCTTTCTTT. V and J are TRBV27 and TRBJ1-1, with D perhaps TRBD1 (5 bases). Trimming took off 0 bases at V and 2 bases at J, with 10 bases between the two ends. CDR3 length equals 15 residues. Germline assignment: CDR1 MNHEY and CDR2 SMNVEV (reference sequence).

This clone has only one observation. CDR3 sequence: CASSEAPQRYNEQFF. The CDR3 bases are TGTGCCAGCAGTGAAGCGCCCCAGCGGTACAATGAGCAGTTCTTC. V usage is TRBV2 and J usage is TRBJ2-1; perhaps TRBD2 as D (5 bases). Trimming pared 0 bases from V and 4 bases from J, leaving 10 bases between. From germline, CDR1 is SNHLY and CDR2 FYNNEI. The CDR3 has 15 residues.